The 18 T cell receptor beta chains presented below share a single source sample, sequenced in a study of cytotoxic CD8 clonotypes in ibrutinib-treated CLL. Assay used: immunoSEQ multiplex PCR; TCRdb lists only in-frame clones, some missing. The sample shows 200,000 to 250,000 clones, 60% to 80% of them seen only once. The specimen was PBMCs, collected after 12 months of ibrutinib treatment. Every receptor here comes from a human donor with chronic lymphocytic leukemia.

The gene calls are TRBV5-1 and TRBJ2-1; 9 positions match TRBD2. This CDR3 comprises 19 residues. Germline lookup yields CDR1 SGHRS and CDR2 YFSETQ. V was clipped by 0 bases and J by 0 bases; unmatched bases: 10. CDR3 bases: TGCGCCAGCAGCTTGGGGCTAGCGGGATTCCTAAGCTCCTACAATGAGCAGTTCTTC. Protein sequence: CASSLGLAGFLSSYNEQFF.

A few counts support this clone. The genes are TRBV11-2 and TRBJ2-7, with no clear D. Trimming took 1 base from V and 0 from J, leaving 10 bases between them. The CDR3 consists of 15 residues. Germline V gene sequence: CDR1 SGHAT, CDR2 FQNNGV. CDR3 amino acids: CASSLVLGLSYEQYF. For the CDR3, the DNA is TGTGCCAGCAGCTTAGTGTTAGGGCTCTCCTACGAGCAGTACTTC.

The chain couples TRBV6-1 to TRBJ1-6; D may be TRBD1 (5 bases). CDR1 and CDR2 (germline): MNHNS, SASEGT. With 8 bases removed from V and 9 bases from J, the gap between germline ends came to 17 bases. This CDR3 region has 14 residues. The CDR3 nucleotides read TGTGCCAGCCCGGAAGTCCCGGGGGTTTCACCCCTCCACTTT. It codes for CASPEVPGVSPLHF.

This clone showed up just a few times. This chain links TRBV10-2 with TRBJ2-7, with TRBD1 as a possible D gene (6 bases). CDR3 length: 13 amino acids. V was clipped by 6 bases and J by 3 bases, with 12 bases between them. Germline V gene lookup returns CDR1 WSHSY and CDR2 SAAADI. CDR3 protein: CASRATGYYEQYF. The CDR3 nucleotides read TGCGCCAGCAGGGCGACAGGCTACTACGAGCAGTACTTC.

The chain uses TRBV11-2 and TRBJ2-7; 8 bases are a match to TRBD1. Germline V CDR1 and CDR2: SGHAT, FQNNGV. CDR3 size: 16 residues. The V and J ends lost 1 base and 5 bases, in that order; junction bases with no gene match: 10. CDR3 sequence: CASSLGPRQGWDEQYF. The CDR3 nucleotides are TGTGCCAGCAGCTTAGGACCCCGACAGGGGTGGGACGAGCAGTACTTC. The complete variable domain, with remaining parts taken from reference TRBV11-2 and TRBJ2-7, reads EAGVAQSPRYKIIEKRQSVAFWCNPISGHATLYWYQQILGQGPKLLIQFQNNGVVDDSQLPKDRFSAERLKGVDSTLKIQPAKLEDSAVYLCASSLGPRQGWDEQYFGPGTRLTVT.

The chain combines TRBV5-8 with TRBJ2-7; D is unclear. The CDR3 is 13 amino acids. Trimming shortened V by 1 base and J by 0 bases, and 5 bases separated the two germline ends. Germline values: CDR1 SGHTS, CDR2 YDEGEE. The CDR3 DNA sequence: TGTGCCAGCAGCTTGTCTCCCTCCTACGAGCAGTACTTC. Translated: CASSLSPSYEQYF.

The chain combines TRBV5-8 with TRBJ1-2; D unresolved. V was pared by 3 bases and J by 4 bases, with 13 bases between. The CDR3 covers 14 residues. CDR1 is SGHTS and CDR2 is YDEGEE in the germline V gene. Here the CDR3 DNA reads TGTGCCAGCAGCTACAACAAAGTGGCCTATGGCTACACCTTC. This translates into CASSYNKVAYGYTF.

As for this clone: A junction end diverges from the germline sequence, so it may reflect a read error. This rearrangement joins TRBV7-7 to TRBJ2-5, with TRBD2 as a possible D gene (5 bases). CDR3 length: 14 amino acids. Germline CDR1 reads SSHAT; CDR2 reads FNYEAQ (reference sequence). The CDR3 reads CASSLSSVRETQYF. The CDR3 bases are TGTGCTAGCAGCTTAAGTAGCGTGAGGGAGACCCAGTACTTC.

The table lists this clone with a few counts. The V and J genes are TRBV5-1 and TRBJ2-1, with D uncertain. The CDR3 spans 15 residues. V was clipped by 0 bases and J by 0 bases, with 7 bases between them. Germline CDR1 is SGHRS and CDR2 is YFSETQ. The CDR3 reads CASSLAVGSYNEQFF. The CDR3 bases are TGCGCCAGCAGCTTGGCCGTCGGCTCCTACAATGAGCAGTTCTTC.

In its sample, this clone was seen once. V gene TRBV7-9 combines with J gene TRBJ1-1, with a possible D match to TRBD1 (6 bases). The CDR3 runs 13 residues. In germline, CDR1 is SEHNR, CDR2 FQNEAQ (reference sequence). V was pared by 6 bases and J by 10 bases, with 18 bases between. The CDR3 loop is CASRDIYGGVAFF. CDR3 in DNA: TGTGCCAGCAGAGACATATATGGGGGCGTAGCTTTCTTT.

This clone came up a few times. The chain has TRBV13 and TRBJ1-1, with 9 bases lining up with TRBD1. The trim removed 1 base at V and 4 bases at J, leaving 1 base unmatched. The CDR3 has 14 amino acids. Germline V gene sequence: CDR1 PRHDT, CDR2 FYEKMQ (reference sequence). The CDR3 here is CASSLDRGPTEAFF. CDR3 in DNA: TGTGCCAGCAGCTTAGACAGGGGGCCCACTGAAGCTTTCTTT. The whole variable domain, filled in from reference TRBV13 and TRBJ1-1, reads AAGVIQSPRHLIKEKRETATLKCYPIPRHDTVYWYQQGPGQDPQFLISFYEKMQSDKGSIPDRFSAQQFSDYHSELNMSSLELGDSALYFCASSLDRGPTEAFFGQGTRLTVV.

This chain connects TRBV7-9 to TRBJ2-5, with D possibly matching TRBD1 (6 bases). CDR1 and CDR2 (germline): SEHNR, FQNEAQ (reference sequence). V was shortened by 2 bases and J by 2 bases, with 9 bases between the two germline ends. This CDR3 is built from 14 residues. The DNA of the CDR3 is TGTGCCAGCAGCTTATGGACAGAGCAAGAGACCCAGTACTTC. This encodes CASSLWTEQETQYF.

This chain connects TRBV15 to TRBJ1-4, with D possibly being TRBD1 (5 bases). This CDR3 has 15 amino acids. Looked up from germline, CDR1 is LNHNV and CDR2 is YYDKDF (reference sequence). Trimming cost V 6 bases and J 3 bases, with 14 bases left between them. This chain's CDR3 is CATREGTFSNEKLFF. CDR3 bases: TGTGCCACCAGAGAGGGGACCTTTTCTAATGAAAAACTGTTTTTT.

The chain recombines TRBV2 with TRBJ2-7; no clear D. Germline CDR1 reads SNHLY; CDR2 reads FYNNEI. This CDR3 region has 16 residues. V lost 5 bases and J lost 5, with 22 bases in between. DNA of the CDR3: TGTGCCAGCAGTATGACGGTCCTACGGAGCAAGGACGAGCAGTACTTC. Its protein product is CASSMTVLRSKDEQYF.

This clone was found a few times. The J gene is TRBJ1-5, the V gene TRBV6-1; D is undetermined. CDR1 is MNHNS, CDR2 SASEGT, per germline. The ends were cut back, 4 bases at V and 2 bases at J, with 0 bases in the middle. The CDR3 is 11 amino acids. This chain's CDR3 is CASSGNQPQHF. The CDR3 DNA follows: TGTGCCAGCAGTGGCAATCAGCCCCAGCATTTT.

The J gene is TRBJ1-1, the V gene TRBV5-1; D gene unclear. The ends were cut back, 3 bases at V and 3 bases at J, with 12 bases in the middle. Germline values: CDR1 SGHRS, CDR2 YFSETQ. This CDR3 spans 14 amino acids. CDR3 in DNA: TGCGCCAGCAGCTCCAACGACGGCTACACTGAAGCTTTCTTT. It translates to CASSSNDGYTEAFF.

The CDR3 sequence is CASSDVGWSYNEQFF. DNA for the CDR3: TGTGCCAGCAGTGATGTGGGGTGGTCCTACAATGAGCAGTTCTTC. This chain joins TRBV2 and TRBJ2-1, with D unclear. This CDR3 contains 15 residues. The V and J ends lost 3 bases and 1 base respectively, with 10 bases between them. In germline, CDR1 is SNHLY, CDR2 FYNNEI.

J is TRBJ1-5 and V is TRBV2, with D uncertain. Germline CDR1 is SNHLY and CDR2 is FYNNEI. The CDR3 length is 13 residues. The V gene lost 8 bases and the J gene lost 3 bases, with 11 bases spanning the gap. DNA for the CDR3: TGTGCCAGCCGGAGTGTCCCCAATCAGCCCCAGCATTTT. Protein product: CASRSVPNQPQHF.